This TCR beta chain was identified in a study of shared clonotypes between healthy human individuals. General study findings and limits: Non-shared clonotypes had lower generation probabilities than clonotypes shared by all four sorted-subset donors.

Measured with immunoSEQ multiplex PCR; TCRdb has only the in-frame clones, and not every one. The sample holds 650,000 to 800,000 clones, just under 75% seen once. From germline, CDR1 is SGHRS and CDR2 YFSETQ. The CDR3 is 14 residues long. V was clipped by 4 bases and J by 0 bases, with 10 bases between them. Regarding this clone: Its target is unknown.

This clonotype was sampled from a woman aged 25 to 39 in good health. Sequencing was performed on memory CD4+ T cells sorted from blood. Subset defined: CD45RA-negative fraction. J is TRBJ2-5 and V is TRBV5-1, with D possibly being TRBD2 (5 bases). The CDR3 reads CASSTPGNQETQYF. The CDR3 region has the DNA TGCGCCAGCAGCACCCCGGGGAACCAAGAGACCCAGTACTTC.